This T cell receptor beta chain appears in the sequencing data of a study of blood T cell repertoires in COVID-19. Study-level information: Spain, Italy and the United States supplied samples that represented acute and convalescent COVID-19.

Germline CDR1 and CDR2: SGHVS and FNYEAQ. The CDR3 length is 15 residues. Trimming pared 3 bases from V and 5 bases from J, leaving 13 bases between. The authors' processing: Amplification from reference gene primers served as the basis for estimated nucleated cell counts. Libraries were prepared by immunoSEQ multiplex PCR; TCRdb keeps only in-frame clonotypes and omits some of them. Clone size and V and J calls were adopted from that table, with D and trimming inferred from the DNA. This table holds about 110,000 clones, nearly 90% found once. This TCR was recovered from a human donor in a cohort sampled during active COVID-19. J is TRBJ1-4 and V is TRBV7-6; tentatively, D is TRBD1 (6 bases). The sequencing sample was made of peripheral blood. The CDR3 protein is CASSFWGQGNEKLFF. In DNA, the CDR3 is TGTGCCAGCAGCTTTTGGGGGCAGGGGAATGAAAAACTGTTTTTT.